This entry lists 8 T cell receptor beta chains sequenced from one sample in a study of blood T cell repertoires in COVID-19. Sequencing was performed with immunoSEQ multiplex PCR; in TCRdb, only in-frame clones are kept and a portion is missing. Of 100,000 to 150,000 clones listed, about 83% were seen once; the top ten hold approximately 5.3%. Specimen: peripheral blood. The receptors stem from a human donor in a cohort sampled during active COVID-19.

CDR3: CASSPRTFANTGELFF. CDR3 nucleotide sequence: TGTGCCAGCAGTCCCCGGACTTTTGCCAACACCGGGGAGCTGTTTTTT. The chain employs TRBV27 and TRBJ2-2; the D gene is possibly TRBD2 (5 bases). V lost 5 bases and J lost 2, with 15 bases in between. Germline V gene sequence: CDR1 MNHEY, CDR2 SMNVEV (reference sequence). The CDR3 length is 16 residues.

The genes are TRBV28 and TRBJ1-4; D possibly corresponds to TRBD1 (5 bases). The CDR3 extends over 16 amino acids. Germline V gene lookup returns CDR1 MDHEN and CDR2 SYDVKM. V lost 1 base and J lost 8, with 17 bases in between. CDR3 DNA sequence: TGTGCCAGCAGTTTATCCGCGGGGGGGTATAGGGAAAAACTGTTTTTT. It encodes CASSLSAGGYREKLFF.

CDR3 nucleotide sequence: TGCGCCAGCAGCGAAAGCCCGACTAGCGGGAGGTCAGCGGATGAGCAGTTCTTC. Its protein is CASSESPTSGRSADEQFF. The V and J genes are TRBV5-1 and TRBJ2-1; TRBD2 matches 13 bases. CDR1 is SGHRS and CDR2 is YFSETQ in the germline V gene. After removal of 4 bases from V and 8 bases from J, the junction contained 15 bases not matched to a gene. The CDR3 runs to 18 residues.

The rearrangement joins TRBV19 to TRBJ2-2; D remains ambiguous. Germline V gene sequence: CDR1 LNHDA, CDR2 SQIVND (reference sequence). V was trimmed by 6 bases and J by 9 bases, leaving 11 bases between them. This CDR3 spans 12 amino acids. The CDR3 bases are TGTGCCAGTAGCTCTACCTCCCGGGAGCTGTTTTTT. This gives the protein CASSSTSRELFF.

This clone was seen just once. V usage is TRBV5-4 and J usage is TRBJ2-6; D perhaps matches TRBD2 (6 bases). Germline CDR1 is SGHNT and CDR2 is YYREEE (reference sequence). The CDR3 is 16 residues long. Trimming took 0 bases from V and 0 from J, leaving 7 bases between them. The DNA for the CDR3 is TGTGCCAGCAGCTTGGGGAGGGACTCTGGGGCCAACGTCCTGACTTTC. Encoded protein: CASSLGRDSGANVLTF.

The chain employs TRBV9 and TRBJ2-2; no clear D. The CDR3 consists of 16 residues. Germline V gene data show CDR1 as SGDLS and CDR2 as YYNGEE. V lost 1 base and J lost 1, with 11 bases in between. CDR3 DNA: TGTGCCAGCAGCGTACATTCACTCCAGAACACCGGGGAGCTGTTTTTT. It codes for CASSVHSLQNTGELFF.

With regard to this clone: At one of its ends the junction is not consistent with the germline gene, which may arise from a read error. This chain connects TRBV5-8 to TRBJ2-5; 7 nucleotides match TRBD1. The CDR3 has 14 amino acids. The germline V gene encodes CDR1 SGHTS and CDR2 YDEGEE. The CDR3 sequence: CPGQRPTPAETQYF. CDR3 coding DNA: TGCCCGGGACAGCGCCCAACCCCCGCGGAGACCCAGTACTTC. Full variable domain (outside the CDR3, taken from reference TRBV5-8 and TRBJ2-5): EAGVTQSPTHLIKTRGQQATLRCSPISGHTSVYWYQQALGLGLQFLLWYDEGEERNRGNFPPRFSGRQFPNYSSELNVNALELEDSALYLCPGQRPTPAETQYFGPGTRLLVL.

The rearrangement uses TRBV11-2 and TRBJ2-5; TRBD1 might be the D (6 bases). Looked up from germline, CDR1 is SGHAT and CDR2 is FQNNGV. The V end lost 5 bases, the J end lost 5 bases, and 12 bases lay between the germline ends. The CDR3 is made up of 13 amino acids. In DNA form, the CDR3 reads TGTGCCAGCAGCAAACAGGGCATGGAGACCCAGTACTTC. It translates to CASSKQGMETQYF.